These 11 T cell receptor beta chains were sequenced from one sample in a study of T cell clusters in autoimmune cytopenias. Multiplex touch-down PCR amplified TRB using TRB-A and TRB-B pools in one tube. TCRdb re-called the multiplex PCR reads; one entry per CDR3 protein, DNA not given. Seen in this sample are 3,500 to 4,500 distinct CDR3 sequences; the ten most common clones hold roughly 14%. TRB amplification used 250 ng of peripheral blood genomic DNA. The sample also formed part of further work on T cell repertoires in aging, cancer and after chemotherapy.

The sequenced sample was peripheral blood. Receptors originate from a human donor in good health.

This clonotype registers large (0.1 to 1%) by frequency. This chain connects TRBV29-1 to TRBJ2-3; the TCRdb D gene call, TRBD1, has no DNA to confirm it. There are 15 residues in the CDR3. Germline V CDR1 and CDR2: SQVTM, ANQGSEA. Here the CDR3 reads CSVETRQGSTDTQYF.

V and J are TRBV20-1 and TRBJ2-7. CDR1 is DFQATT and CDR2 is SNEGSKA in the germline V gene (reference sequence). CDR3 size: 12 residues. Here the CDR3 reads CSASTFSYEQYF.

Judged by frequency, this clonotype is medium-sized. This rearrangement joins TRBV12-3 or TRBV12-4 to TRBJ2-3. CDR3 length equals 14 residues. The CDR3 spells CASKARQSTDTQYF.

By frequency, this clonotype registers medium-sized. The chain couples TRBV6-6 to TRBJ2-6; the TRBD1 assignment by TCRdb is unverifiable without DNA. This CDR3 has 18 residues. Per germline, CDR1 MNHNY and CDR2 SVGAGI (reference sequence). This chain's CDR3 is CASGKPIQGFSGANVLTF.

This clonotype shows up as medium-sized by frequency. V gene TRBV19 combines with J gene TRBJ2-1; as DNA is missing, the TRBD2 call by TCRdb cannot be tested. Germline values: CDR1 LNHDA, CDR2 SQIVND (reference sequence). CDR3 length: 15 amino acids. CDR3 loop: CASSRSGGGYNEQFF.

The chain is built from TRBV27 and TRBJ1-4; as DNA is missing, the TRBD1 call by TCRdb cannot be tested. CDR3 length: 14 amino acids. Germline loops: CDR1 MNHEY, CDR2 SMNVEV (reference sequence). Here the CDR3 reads CASSFGRGNEKLFF. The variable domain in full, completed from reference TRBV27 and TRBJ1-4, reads EAQVTQNPRYLITVTGKKLTVTCSQNMNHEYMSWYRQDPGLGLRQIYYSMNVEVTDKGDVPEGYKVSRKEKRNFPLILESPSPNQTSLYFCASSFGRGNEKLFFGSGTQLSVL.

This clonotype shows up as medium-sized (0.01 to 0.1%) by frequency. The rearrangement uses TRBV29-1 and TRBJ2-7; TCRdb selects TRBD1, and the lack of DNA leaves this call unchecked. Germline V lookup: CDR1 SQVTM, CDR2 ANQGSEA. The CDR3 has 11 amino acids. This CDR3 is CSGIRGRDQYF.

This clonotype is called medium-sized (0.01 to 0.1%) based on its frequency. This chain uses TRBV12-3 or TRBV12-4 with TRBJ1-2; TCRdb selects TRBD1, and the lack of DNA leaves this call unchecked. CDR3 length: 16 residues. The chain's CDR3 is CASSLNLLQGGYGYTF.

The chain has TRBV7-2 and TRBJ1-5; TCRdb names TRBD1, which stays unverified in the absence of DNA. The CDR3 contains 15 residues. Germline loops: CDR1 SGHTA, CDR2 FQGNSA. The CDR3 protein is CASSLAPGNNQPQHF.

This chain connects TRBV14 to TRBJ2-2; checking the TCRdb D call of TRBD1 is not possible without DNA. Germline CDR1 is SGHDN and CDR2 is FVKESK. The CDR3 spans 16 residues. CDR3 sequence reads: CASSPPGQGSTGELFF.

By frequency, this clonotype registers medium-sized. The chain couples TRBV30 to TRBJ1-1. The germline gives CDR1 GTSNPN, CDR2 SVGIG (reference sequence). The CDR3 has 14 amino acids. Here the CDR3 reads CAWKISPADTEAFF.